This T cell receptor (beta chain) originates from a study of T cell changes during pregnancy in multiple sclerosis. Trimming stripped 0 bases from V and 5 bases from J, with 7 bases between. Germline CDR1 is SNHLY and CDR2 is FYNNEI. CDR3 size: 13 residues. Using immunoSEQ multiplex PCR, the repertoire was profiled, and TCRdb retains in-frame clones only, with some absent. The sample includes around 92,000 clones, approximately 94% of them seen just once. This specimen was peripheral blood, taken in the third trimester of pregnancy. This sequence originates from a female donor with multiple sclerosis, enrolled in a pregnancy study. V is TRBV2 and J is TRBJ1-2, with a tentative D call TRBD1 (5 bases). DNA for the CDR3: TGTGCCAGCAGTGAAGCCAAGGGGTATGGCTACACCTTC. Translated: CASSEAKGYGYTF.